The text below deals with one T cell receptor beta chain. Its antigen is as yet unknown. V was clipped by 7 bases and J by 7 bases; unmatched bases: 10. The germline gives CDR1 WSHSY, CDR2 SAAADI. This CDR3 contains 15 residues. This sample was included in a study of long-term antiretroviral therapy in people with HIV. The study's findings and limits: Clones that expanded before ART (that is, prior to treatment) dominated the repertoire at all time points. Upon ART, diversity increased but remained lower than transplant donor controls.

Held in samples before DNA extraction were roughly 0.95-11 million cryopreserved PBMC. Version v3.0 of the immunoSEQ assay ran at survey level. For each individual sample, sequencing targeted roughly 40,000-50,000 T-cell genomes. Using immunoSEQ multiplex PCR, the repertoire was profiled, and TCRdb retains in-frame clones only, with some absent. The sample holds 35,000 to 45,000 clones; 80% are singletons and the top ten take around 5.5%. Material: unsorted PBMCs, obtained 3.4 years after starting antiretroviral therapy. The chain couples TRBV10-2 to TRBJ2-2, with 9 bases aligning to TRBD2. The sequence was obtained from a man aged 30 to 45 with HIV. In DNA form, the CDR3 reads TGCGCCAGCACCTTAGCGGGAGCACATGGCGGGGAGCTGTTTTTT. Translation gives CASTLAGAHGGELFF.